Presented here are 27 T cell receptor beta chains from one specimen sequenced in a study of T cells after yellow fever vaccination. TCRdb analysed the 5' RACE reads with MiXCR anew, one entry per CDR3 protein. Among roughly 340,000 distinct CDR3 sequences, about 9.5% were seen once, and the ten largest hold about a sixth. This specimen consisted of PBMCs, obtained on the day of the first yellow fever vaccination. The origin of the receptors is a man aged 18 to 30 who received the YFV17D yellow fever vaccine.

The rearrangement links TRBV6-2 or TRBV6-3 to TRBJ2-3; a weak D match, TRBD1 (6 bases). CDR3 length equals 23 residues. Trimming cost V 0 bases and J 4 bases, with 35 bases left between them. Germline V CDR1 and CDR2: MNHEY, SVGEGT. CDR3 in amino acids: CASSYSSSLVRPEIQGSPDTQYF. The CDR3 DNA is TGTGCCAGCAGTTACTCGAGTAGTCTTGTCAGGCCGGAAATTCAGGGGTCCCCAGATACGCAGTATTTT.

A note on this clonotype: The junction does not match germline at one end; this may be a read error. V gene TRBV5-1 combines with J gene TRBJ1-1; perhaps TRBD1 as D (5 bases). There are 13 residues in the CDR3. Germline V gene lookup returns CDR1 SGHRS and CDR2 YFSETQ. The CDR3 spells CASRFQGNNEAFF. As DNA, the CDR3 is TGCGCCAGCAGATTCCAGGGTAACAATGAAGCTTTCTTT.

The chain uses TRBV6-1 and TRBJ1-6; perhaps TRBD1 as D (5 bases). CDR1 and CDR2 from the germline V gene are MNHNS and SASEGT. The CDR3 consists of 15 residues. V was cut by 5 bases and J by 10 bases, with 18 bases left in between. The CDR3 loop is CASSPALGEGSPLHF. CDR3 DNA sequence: TGTGCCAGCAGTCCCGCCCTAGGGGAGGGCTCACCCCTCCACTTT.

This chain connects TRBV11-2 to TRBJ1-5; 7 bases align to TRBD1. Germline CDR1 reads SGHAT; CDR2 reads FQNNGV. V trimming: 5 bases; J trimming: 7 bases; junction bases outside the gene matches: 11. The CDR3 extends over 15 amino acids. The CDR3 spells CASSAGTASSQPQHF. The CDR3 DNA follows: TGTGCCAGCAGCGCTGGGACAGCCTCGTCCCAGCCCCAGCATTTT.

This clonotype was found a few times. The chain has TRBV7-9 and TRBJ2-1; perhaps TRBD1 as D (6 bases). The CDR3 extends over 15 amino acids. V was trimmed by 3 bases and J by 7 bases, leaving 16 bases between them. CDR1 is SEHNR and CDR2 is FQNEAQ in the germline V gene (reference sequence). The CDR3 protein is CASSFQGPTGNEQFF. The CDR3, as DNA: TGTGCCAGCAGCTTCCAGGGGCCTACCGGGAATGAGCAGTTCTTC.

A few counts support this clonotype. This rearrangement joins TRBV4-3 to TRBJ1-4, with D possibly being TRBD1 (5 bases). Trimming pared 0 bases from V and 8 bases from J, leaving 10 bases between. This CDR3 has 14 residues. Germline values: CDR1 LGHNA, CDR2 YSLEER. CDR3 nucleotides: TGCGCCAGCAGCCAAGAGCCCGGGGGGGAAAAACTGTTTTTT. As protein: CASSQEPGGEKLFF.

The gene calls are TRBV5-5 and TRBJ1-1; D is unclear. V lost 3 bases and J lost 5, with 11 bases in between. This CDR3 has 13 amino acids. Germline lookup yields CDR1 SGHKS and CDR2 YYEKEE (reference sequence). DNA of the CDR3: TGTGCCAGCAGCTCCGTACGAGTGACTGAAGCTTTCTTT. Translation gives CASSSVRVTEAFF.

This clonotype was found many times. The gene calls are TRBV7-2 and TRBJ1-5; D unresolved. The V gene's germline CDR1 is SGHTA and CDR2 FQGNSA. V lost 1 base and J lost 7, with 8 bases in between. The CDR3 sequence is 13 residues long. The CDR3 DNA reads TGTGCCAGCAGCTTAGTCGAGGGACAGCCCCAGCATTTT. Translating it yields CASSLVEGQPQHF.

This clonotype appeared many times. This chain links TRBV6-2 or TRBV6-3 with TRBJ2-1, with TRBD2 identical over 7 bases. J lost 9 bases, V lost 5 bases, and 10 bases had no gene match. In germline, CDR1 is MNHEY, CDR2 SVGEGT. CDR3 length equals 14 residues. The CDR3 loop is CASSVAGGGVEQFF. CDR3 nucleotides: TGTGCCAGCAGTGTGGCGGGTGGGGGGGTTGAGCAGTTCTTC.

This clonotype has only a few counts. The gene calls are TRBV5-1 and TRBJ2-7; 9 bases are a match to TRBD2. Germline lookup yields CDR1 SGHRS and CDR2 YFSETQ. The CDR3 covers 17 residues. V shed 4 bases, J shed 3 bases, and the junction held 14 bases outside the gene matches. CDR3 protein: CASSTPAASGVRYEQYF. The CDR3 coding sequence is TGCGCCAGCAGCACCCCCGCGGCTAGCGGGGTTCGCTACGAGCAGTACTTC.

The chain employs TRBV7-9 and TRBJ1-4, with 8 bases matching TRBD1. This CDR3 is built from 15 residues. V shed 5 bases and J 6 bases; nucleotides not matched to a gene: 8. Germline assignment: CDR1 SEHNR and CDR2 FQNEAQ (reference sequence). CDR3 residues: CASSLTGAGDEKLFF. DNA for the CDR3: TGTGCCAGCAGCCTGACAGGGGCCGGAGATGAAAAACTGTTTTTT.

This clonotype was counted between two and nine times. As DNA, the CDR3 is TGTGCCAGTAGTCTTCCGACAGTCCTTACCCTCAATCAGCCCCAGCATTTT. Its protein is CASSLPTVLTLNQPQHF. The genes are TRBV19 and TRBJ1-5, with D perhaps TRBD1 (5 bases). The CDR3 has 17 amino acids. V lost 5 bases to trimming and J lost 3 bases, with 20 bases between them. The germline V gene encodes CDR1 LNHDA and CDR2 SQIVND (reference sequence).

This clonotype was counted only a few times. CDR3 nucleotide sequence: TGTGCCAGCAGCCCTAAAGCGCAGGGGAACACTGAAGCTTTCTTT. Translating it yields CASSPKAQGNTEAFF. The V call is TRBV5-4, the J call TRBJ1-1, with D perhaps TRBD1 (5 bases). Trimming removed 4 bases at V and 1 base at J, with 14 bases between. This CDR3 spans 15 amino acids. The germline gives CDR1 SGHNT, CDR2 YYREEE (reference sequence). Supplemented by reference TRBV5-4 and TRBJ1-1, the full variable domain reads ETGVTQSPTHLIKTRGQQVTLRCSSQSGHNTVSWYQQALGQGPQFIFQYYREEENGRGNFPPRFSGLQFPNYSSELNVNALELDDSALYLCASSPKAQGNTEAFFGQGTRLTVV.

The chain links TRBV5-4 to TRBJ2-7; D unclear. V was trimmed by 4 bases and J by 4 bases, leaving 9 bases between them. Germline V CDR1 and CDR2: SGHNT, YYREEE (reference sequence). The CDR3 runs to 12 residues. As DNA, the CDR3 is TGTGCCAGCAGCCTTCGAAGGTACGAGCAGTACTTC. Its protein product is CASSLRRYEQYF.

The CDR3: CASQGLAGGNEQFF. Written as DNA, the CDR3 is TGTGCCAGCCAGGGACTAGCGGGGGGGAATGAGCAGTTCTTC. The J gene is TRBJ2-1, the V gene TRBV2; TRBD2 agrees at 16 bases. V lost 8 bases and J lost 7; bases outside the gene matches: 2. There are 14 residues in the CDR3. Germline V gene data show CDR1 as SNHLY and CDR2 as FYNNEI.

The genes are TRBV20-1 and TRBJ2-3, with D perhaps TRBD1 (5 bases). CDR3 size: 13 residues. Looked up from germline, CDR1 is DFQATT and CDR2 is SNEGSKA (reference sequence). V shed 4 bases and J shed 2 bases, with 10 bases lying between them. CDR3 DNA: TGCAGTGCTACAACAGGAAACACAGATACGCAGTATTTT. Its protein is CSATTGNTDTQYF.

CDR3: CASSEQSGTGLNQPQHF. The CDR3 DNA reads TGCGCCAGCAGTGAACAATCCGGGACAGGGCTCAATCAGCCCCAGCATTTT. The rearrangement links TRBV10-2 to TRBJ1-5; TRBD1 aligns across 9 bases. V was pared by 3 bases and J by 3 bases, with 9 bases of the junction left unmatched. Germline-derived CDR1 and CDR2 are WSHSY and SAAADI. This CDR3 is 17 amino acids long.

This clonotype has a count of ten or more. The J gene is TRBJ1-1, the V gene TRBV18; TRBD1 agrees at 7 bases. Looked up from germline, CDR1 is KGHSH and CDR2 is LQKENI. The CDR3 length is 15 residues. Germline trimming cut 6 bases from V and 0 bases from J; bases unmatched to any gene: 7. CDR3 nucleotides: TGTGCCAGCTCGTCAGGGGGAACCATGAACACTGAAGCTTTCTTT. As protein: CASSSGGTMNTEAFF.

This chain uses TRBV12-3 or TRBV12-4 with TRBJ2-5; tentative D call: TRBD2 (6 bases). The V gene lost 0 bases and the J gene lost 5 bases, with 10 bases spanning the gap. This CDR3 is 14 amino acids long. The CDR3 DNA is TGTGCCAGCAGTTTAGCGGGGGGTTGGGAGACCCAGTACTTC. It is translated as CASSLAGGWETQYF.

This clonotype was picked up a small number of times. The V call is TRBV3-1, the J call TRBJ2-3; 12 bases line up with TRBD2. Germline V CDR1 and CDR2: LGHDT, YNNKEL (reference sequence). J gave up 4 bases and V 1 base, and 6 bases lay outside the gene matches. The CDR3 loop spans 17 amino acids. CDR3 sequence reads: CASSQGPSGGGADTQYF. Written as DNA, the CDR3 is TGTGCCAGCAGCCAAGGTCCTAGCGGGGGGGGGGCAGATACGCAGTATTTT.

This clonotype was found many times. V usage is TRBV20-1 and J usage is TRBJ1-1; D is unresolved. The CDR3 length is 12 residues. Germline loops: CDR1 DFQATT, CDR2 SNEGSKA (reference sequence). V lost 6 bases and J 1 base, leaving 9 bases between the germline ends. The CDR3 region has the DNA TGCAGTGCCCCCGGGCCGAACACTGAAGCTTTCTTT. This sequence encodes CSAPGPNTEAFF.

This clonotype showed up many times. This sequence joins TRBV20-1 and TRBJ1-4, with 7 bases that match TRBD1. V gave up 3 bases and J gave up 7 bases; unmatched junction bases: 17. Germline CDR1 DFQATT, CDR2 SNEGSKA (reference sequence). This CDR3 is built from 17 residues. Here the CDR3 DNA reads TGCAGTGCTAGTACCTTTAAGTCAGGGGGATCCCGTGAAAAACTGTTTTTT. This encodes CSASTFKSGGSREKLFF.

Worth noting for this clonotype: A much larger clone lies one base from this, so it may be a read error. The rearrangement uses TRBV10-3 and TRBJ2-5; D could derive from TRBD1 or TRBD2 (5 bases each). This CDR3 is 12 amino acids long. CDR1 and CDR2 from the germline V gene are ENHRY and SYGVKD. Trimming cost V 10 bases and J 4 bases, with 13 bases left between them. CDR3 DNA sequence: TGTGCCAACAGCAGGGACGGAGAGACCCAGTACTTC. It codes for CANSRDGETQYF.

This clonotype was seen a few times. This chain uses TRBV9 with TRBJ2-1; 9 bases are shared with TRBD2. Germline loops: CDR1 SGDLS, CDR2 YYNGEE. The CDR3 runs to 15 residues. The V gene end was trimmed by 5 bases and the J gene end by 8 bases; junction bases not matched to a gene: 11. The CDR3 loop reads CASSRRGGPTDEQFF. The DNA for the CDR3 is TGTGCCAGCAGTCGGCGGGGGGGGCCGACGGATGAGCAGTTCTTC.

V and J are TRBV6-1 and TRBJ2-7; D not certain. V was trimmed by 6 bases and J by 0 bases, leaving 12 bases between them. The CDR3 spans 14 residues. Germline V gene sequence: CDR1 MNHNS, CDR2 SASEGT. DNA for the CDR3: TGTGCCAGCAGCCGTCTCATAAGCTCCTACGAGCAGTACTTC. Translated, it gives CASSRLISSYEQYF.

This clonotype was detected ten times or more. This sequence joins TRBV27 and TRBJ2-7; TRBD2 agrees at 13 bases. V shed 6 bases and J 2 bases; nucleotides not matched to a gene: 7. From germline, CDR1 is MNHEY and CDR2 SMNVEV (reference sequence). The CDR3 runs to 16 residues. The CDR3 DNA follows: TGTGCCAGCAGGACCAAGGGACTAGCGGGGCCCTACGAGCAGTACGTC. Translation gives CASRTKGLAGPYEQYV.

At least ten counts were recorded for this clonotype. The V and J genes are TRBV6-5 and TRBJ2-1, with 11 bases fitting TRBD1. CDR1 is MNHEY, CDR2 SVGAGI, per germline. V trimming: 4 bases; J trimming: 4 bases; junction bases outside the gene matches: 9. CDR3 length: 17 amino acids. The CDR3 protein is CASSLMPGTGGYNEQFF. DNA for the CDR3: TGTGCCAGCAGTTTAATGCCCGGGACAGGGGGGTACAATGAGCAGTTCTTC.